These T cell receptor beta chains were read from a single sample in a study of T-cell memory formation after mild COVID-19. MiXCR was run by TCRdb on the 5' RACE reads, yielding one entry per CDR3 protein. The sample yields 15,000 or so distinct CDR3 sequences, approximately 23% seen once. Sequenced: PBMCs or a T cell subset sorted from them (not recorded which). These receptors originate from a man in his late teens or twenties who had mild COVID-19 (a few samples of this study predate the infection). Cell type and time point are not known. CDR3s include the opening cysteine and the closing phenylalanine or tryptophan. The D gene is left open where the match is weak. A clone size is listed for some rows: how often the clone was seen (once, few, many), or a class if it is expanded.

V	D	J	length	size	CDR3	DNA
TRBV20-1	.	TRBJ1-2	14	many	CSARVPWGYYGYTF	TGCAGTGCTAGAGTGCCTTGGGGATACTATGGCTACACCTTC
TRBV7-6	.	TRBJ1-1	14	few	CASSPQRPPTAAFF	TGTGCCAGCAGCCCCCAGAGACCCCCTACGGCGGCTTTCTTT
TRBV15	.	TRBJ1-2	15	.	CATSRDQFSQGGYTF	TGTGCCACCAGCAGAGATCAATTCTCCCAGGGCGGCTACACCTTC
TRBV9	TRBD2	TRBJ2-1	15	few	CASTLGGDLTNEQFF	TGTGCCAGCACCCTCGGGGGGGACTTAACCAATGAGCAGTTCTTC
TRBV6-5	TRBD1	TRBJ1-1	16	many	CASSPWTGVANTEAFF	TGTGCCAGCAGTCCCTGGACAGGGGTGGCGAACACTGAAGCTTTCTTT
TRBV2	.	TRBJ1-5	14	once	CASSDIGGDQPQHF	TGTGCCAGCAGTGACATAGGAGGAGATCAGCCCCAGCATTTT
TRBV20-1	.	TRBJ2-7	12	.	CSATDTAYEQYF	TGCAGTGCAACGGACACGGCTTACGAGCAGTACTTC
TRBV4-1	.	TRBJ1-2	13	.	CASSRLTNYGYTF	TGCGCCAGCAGCCGACTGACAAACTATGGCTACACCTTC
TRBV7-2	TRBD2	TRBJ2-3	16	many	CASSREFLAATDTQYF	TGTGCCAGCAGCCGAGAATTTCTAGCGGCCACAGATACGCAGTATTTT
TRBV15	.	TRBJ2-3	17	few	CATSGSVRQTATDTQYF	TGTGCCACCAGCGGTTCCGTTAGGCAGACAGCAACAGATACGCAGTATTTT
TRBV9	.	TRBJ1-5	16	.	CASSVALSPVNQPQHF	TGTGCCAGCAGCGTAGCTCTCAGCCCAGTCAATCAGCCCCAGCATTTT
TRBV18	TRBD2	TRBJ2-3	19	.	CASSPVTSGGYSGTDTQYF	TGTGCCAGCTCACCAGTCACGAGCGGGGGGTACTCTGGCACAGATACGCAGTATTTT
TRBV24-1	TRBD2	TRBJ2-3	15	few	CATSDGEGGTDTQYF	TGTGCCACCAGTGATGGGGAGGGTGGCACAGATACGCAGTATTTT
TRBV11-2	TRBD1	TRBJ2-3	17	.	CASSRRDRGGHTDTQYF	TGTGCCAGCAGCCGCCGGGACAGGGGGGGACACACAGATACGCAGTATTTT
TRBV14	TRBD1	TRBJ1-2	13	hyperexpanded	CASSGTGNYGYTF	TGTGCCAGCAGCGGGACAGGGAACTATGGCTACACCTTC
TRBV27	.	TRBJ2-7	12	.	CASGRAGYEQYF	TGTGCCAGCGGCCGGGCGGGCTACGAGCAGTACTTC
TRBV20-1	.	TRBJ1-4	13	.	CSVLSATNEKLFF	TGCAGTGTCCTCTCTGCAACTAATGAAAAACTGTTTTTT
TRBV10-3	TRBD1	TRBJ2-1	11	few	CAISYGTGQFF	TGTGCCATCAGTTATGGGACAGGGCAGTTCTTC
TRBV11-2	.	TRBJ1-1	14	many	CASSSPAGSPEAFF	TGTGCCAGCAGCTCCCCGGCAGGGTCGCCTGAAGCTTTCTTT
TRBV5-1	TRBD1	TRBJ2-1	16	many	CASSQRQGPSYNEQFF	TGCGCCAGCAGTCAGAGACAGGGTCCCTCCTACAATGAGCAGTTCTTC
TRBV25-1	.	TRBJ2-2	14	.	CASSEGLRGRELFF	TGTGCCAGCAGTGAAGGGCTCAGGGGAAGGGAGCTGTTTTTT
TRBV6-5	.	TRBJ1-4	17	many	CASSYGSVFATNEKLFF	TGTGCCAGCAGTTACGGATCGGTTTTTGCAACTAATGAAAAACTGTTTTTT